This T cell receptor (beta chain) was recorded in a study of regulatory T cells in long-lasting Graves disease (dated by TCRdb to about 2021). Concerning the study at large: Antithyroid drugs had been taken for less than 3 months by newly diagnosed Graves' disease patients. TCR sequencing covered around 13 persistent and around 20 newly diagnosed Graves' disease patients, some 35 samples in total. The study took place in China and was registered as a clinical trial. Patients with persistent Graves' disease were compared with patients with newly diagnosed Graves' disease using TCR sequencing and RNA sequencing of peripheral blood.

Broad study findings and their caveats: A larger number of public clonotypes was shared among persistent patients (approximately 2,500) than among newly diagnosed patients (roughly 930). Sequencing and analysis were limited to the TCR beta chain. The small sample size was acknowledged by the authors as a limitation that may reduce accuracy. Only peripheral blood was studied, because thyroid tissue, the primary lesion, was inaccessible. Preferential use of TRBV28, TRBJ1-2 and TRBJ2-5 was observed in persistent disease, whereas TRBV20-1 and TRBJ2-1 were favored in newly diagnosed disease. Lower TCR Shannon entropy and fewer highly expanded clones were observed in persistent Graves' disease patients than in newly diagnosed patients, which suggested clonal expansion.

This clonotype was counted a few times. What this receptor recognizes is not known. Base qualities are missing; no much larger clone stands one base away. The protocol used for the library was multiplex PCR. The sequencer listed for this sample is Illumina HiSeq 4000. CDR3 regions were amplified by Arm-PCR with iRepertoire HTBI primers to construct TCR beta libraries. Before sequencing, the PCR products underwent gel purification. Concerning the study's data processing: Gene usage analysis of CDR3 amino acid clonotypes used the roughly 62 TRBV and fewer than 15 TRBJ segments found across samples. COPE and FqMerger were used to merge the filtered high-quality paired reads into contigs. BLAST was used to align contigs to the IMGT TRBV, TRBD and TRBJ reference genes, and CDR3 was defined following IMGT. Any clonotype with a frequency above 0.1% was counted as a highly expanded clone. Repertoire diversity was measured by Shannon entropy, and V-J evenness by the Gini coefficient. Clonotypes shared by more than one individual were considered public. TCRdb applied fastp at Q25 and MiXCR to the public reads, then kept only in-frame beta chains. Each entry is one CDR3 protein sequence, shown with its most common DNA and genes. TCRdb, not the authors, supplied the V and J calls. The sample table shows hundreds of thousands of distinct CDR3 sequences, and approximately 15% are seen once. The ten most abundant clones make up approximately 7.6% of the sample.

Read against the paper, the sample's time point label means: newly diagnosed GD, antithyroid drugs for less than 3 months. For both TCR sequencing and RNA sequencing, RNA was extracted from PBMCs using TRIzol. The diagnosis of Graves' disease was made according to American Thyroid Association guidelines. Patients for the study were recruited at an endocrinology department in Xi'an, China. Each patient gave approximately 8.8 milliliters of peripheral blood, collected in an EDTA anticoagulant tube. Ficoll Paque Plus density gradient separation was used to isolate PBMCs, and no further T cell sorting was done. RNA quality was checked with an Agilent 2100 Bioanalyzer and agarose gel, and concentration with a NanoDrop 2000. The CDR3 runs 11 residues from the cysteine to the phenylalanine. Only CDR3 DNA is held: 33 bases, read in frame from base 1. The V end loses 2 bases and the J end loses 14 bases, and a stretch of 12 bases separates them. In the germline V gene, CDR1 corresponds to SNHLY and CDR2 to FYNNEI.

This same sample was also taken into another study, of T cells in Graves' hyperthyroidism and ophthalmopathy. The second paper states: Graves' hyperthyroidism was defined as stable when no progression to ophthalmopathy occurred over 18 months of follow-up. The hyperthyroidism patients were between 18 and 65 years old and newly diagnosed, with a disease duration of less than 2 months. Exclusion was applied to patients with uncontrolled infections, other autoimmune diseases, pregnancy or lactation. Diagnoses relied on clinical symptoms, serum thyroxine and TRAb, thyroid ultrasound and orbital computed tomography. For the first round of RT-PCR on the TCR CDR3, the HTBI primer set was used together with the Qiagen OneStep RT-PCR kit. Most expanded thyroid clonotypes (frequency above 0.001) were also detected in blood, suggesting blood repertoires may reflect thyroid immune responses. In cross-validation, a model built on a 13 V-J signature told ophthalmopathy apart from stable hyperthyroidism with about 90% sensitivity and about 81% specificity, and in testing the same model reached 80%/75%. During validation, the model predicted progression to ophthalmopathy a median of around 7 months ahead of onset, with approximately 71% sensitivity and 72.22% specificity. To identify TCR V-J signatures that set the groups apart, the researchers used a discovery cohort of about a hundred patients, made up of some 41 with Graves' ophthalmopathy and about 60 with stable Graves' hyperthyroidism. Prospective prediction of ophthalmopathy was tested in an independent validation cohort consisting of 18 hyperthyroidism patients and more than 15 patients who later progressed to ophthalmopathy. For training and testing, the roughly 93 patients in the discovery cohort were randomly divided in a 7:3 ratio. Thyroid tissue and blood T-cell repertoires from about six Graves' hyperthyroidism patients were also compared in the study. After sampling, hyperthyroidism patients received methimazole starting at 30 mg daily, and ophthalmopathy patients received high-dose intravenous methylprednisolone. Libraries were constructed in a second round of multiplex PCR, after which size selection and purification were carried out. The libraries were sequenced on an Illumina HiSeq2000 using paired-end 100 bp reads. SOAPnuke was used to process the raw data, throwing out any read that contained adapters or uncalled bases, had a mean Phred below 15, or lacked an exact constant-primer or identifier match. COPE v1.2.5 was used to merge the high-quality paired reads, and each unique nucleotide sequence was defined as a clonotype. MiTCR v1.1 was used to align the clonotypes against IMGT TRBV, TRBD and TRBJ reference segments. Analysis was restricted to V-J combinations with a frequency above 0.0001, which covered over 98% of repertoires. The TCS score was defined as the ratio of F50 (clonal expansion) to E x V (chaos), calculated using BLOSUM62-based TCRdist between CDR3 peptides within each V-J. Welch's t-statistics and random forest reduced roughly 500 V-J features to about 13, which were used in a naive Bayes classifier (R e1071). Sample size was not statistically predetermined, and investigators were not blinded to group allocation. According to the paper, TCR Vbeta CDR3 sequencing was carried out on over 130 peripheral blood samples, which came from 40 to 45 ophthalmopathy, 80 or so hyperthyroidism and roughly 17 progressor patients.

This receptor was obtained from a woman in her thirties or forties with Graves disease. Donor details come from another sample of the same person, matched by shared clones. Here the sequenced sample was peripheral blood mononuclear cells (PBMCs), taken at new diagnosis, from a patient treated with antithyroid drugs. The chain is made from TRBV2 and TRBJ2-5, with the identity of the D gene unclear. The nucleotide sequence reads TGTGCCAGCAGTGAAATTGGTGGAGTCTACTTC. Translated, this is CASSEIGGVYF.